A selection of T cell receptor beta chains follows, all from one sample in a study of OX40 agonist ivuxolimab in advanced cancers. Sequencing used immunoSEQ multiplex PCR; TCRdb keeps in-frame clones, though not all of them. Of roughly 25,000 clones listed, roughly 70% are singletons. This specimen was CD4+ or CD8+ T cells sorted from blood, taken in a trial of the OX40 agonist ivuxolimab. The origin of the receptors is an adult with an advanced solid tumor such as melanoma, head and neck, liver or kidney cancer. Each CDR3 is given with its conserved first and last residue.

j_gene,v_gene,CDR3aa
TRBJ2-7,TRBV2,CASSEIGTRSSYEQYF
TRBJ2-7,TRBV5-1,CASSLANRLAGTYEQYF
TRBJ2-7,TRBV10-1,CASSEPGQGMDEQYF
TRBJ1-2,TRBV27,CASSLAHQGAAGYTF
TRBJ2-1,TRBV9,CASSPGGPLYNEQFF
TRBJ1-1,TRBV7-9,CASSLGTEAFF
TRBJ1-1,TRBV12-5,CASNIQGLNTEAFF
TRBJ1-3,TRBV5-6,CASSSQGSGNTIYF
TRBJ2-2,TRBV6-5,CASTLSGGSGELFF
TRBJ2-4,TRBV21-1,CASSTGQGVNIQYF
TRBJ2-7,TRBV7-3,CASSKDRQREQYF
TRBJ1-3,TRBV5-1,CASSLAGTGGVGNTIYF